These T cell receptor beta chains were read from a single sample in a study of blood T cell repertoires in COVID-19. Profiling relied on immunoSEQ multiplex PCR, and the TCRdb table lists in-frame clones only, not all of them. The repertoire holds about 130,000 clones, with 88% as singletons. The sample was peripheral blood. Receptor source: a woman older than 75 with acute or convalescent COVID-19. Each CDR3 is given with its conserved first and last residue. Each record gives: V gene, clone size, J gene, D gene, CDR3 protein, CDR3 DNA. The D gene is left open where the match is weak. The listing skips clone size in some rows; elsewhere it reads once, few, many or a size class.

v_gene: TRBV28; abundance: few; j_gene: TRBJ2-7; d_gene: TRBD2; CDR3aa: CASSYPLLARSYEQYF; CDR3nt: TGTGCCAGCAGTTACCCCTTACTAGCGAGGTCCTACGAGCAGTACTTC
v_gene: TRBV5-5; abundance: -; j_gene: TRBJ1-2; d_gene: TRBD1; CDR3aa: CASSLDRGPANYGYTF; CDR3nt: TGTGCCAGCAGCTTGGACAGGGGACCTGCTAACTATGGCTACACCTTC
v_gene: TRBV11-3; abundance: -; j_gene: TRBJ2-2; d_gene: -; CDR3aa: CASSLGGGANTGELFF; CDR3nt: TGTGCCAGCAGCTTAGGCGGCGGGGCTAACACCGGGGAGCTGTTTTTT
v_gene: TRBV4-3; abundance: many; j_gene: TRBJ1-4; d_gene: TRBD1; CDR3aa: CASSQEGQGQEKLFF; CDR3nt: TGCGCCAGCAGCCAGGAAGGACAGGGGCAGGAAAAACTGTTTTTT
v_gene: TRBV7-6; abundance: -; j_gene: TRBJ1-1; d_gene: TRBD1; CDR3aa: CASSLTGEYEAFF; CDR3nt: TGTGCCAGCAGCCTGACAGGGGAGTATGAAGCTTTCTTT
v_gene: TRBV7-9; abundance: -; j_gene: TRBJ1-1; d_gene: -; CDR3aa: CASSSPTANTEAFF; CDR3nt: TGTGCCAGCAGCTCACCGACAGCTAACACTGAAGCTTTCTTT
v_gene: TRBV7-2; abundance: -; j_gene: TRBJ2-7; d_gene: TRBD1; CDR3aa: CASSFAGQGPYEQYF; CDR3nt: TGTGCCAGCAGCTTTGCAGGACAGGGCCCCTACGAGCAGTACTTC
v_gene: TRBV6-5; abundance: -; j_gene: TRBJ1-4; d_gene: TRBD1; CDR3aa: CASSERGPWLEKLFF; CDR3nt: TGTGCCAGCAGCGAGAGGGGGCCATGGCTCGAAAAACTGTTTTTT
v_gene: TRBV5-1; abundance: -; j_gene: TRBJ2-3; d_gene: TRBD2; CDR3aa: CASTLERGGQGTQYF; CDR3nt: TGCGCCAGCACCCTCGAGCGGGGGGGCCAGGGTACGCAGTATTTT
v_gene: TRBV5-1; abundance: -; j_gene: TRBJ1-1; d_gene: -; CDR3aa: CASSLELFTEAFF; CDR3nt: TGCGCCAGCAGCTTGGAACTGTTCACTGAAGCTTTCTTT
v_gene: TRBV25-1; abundance: -; j_gene: TRBJ2-2; d_gene: -; CDR3aa: CASSRGPTGELFF; CDR3nt: TGTGCCAGCAGCAGGGGACCCACCGGGGAGCTGTTTTTT
v_gene: TRBV5-1; abundance: -; j_gene: TRBJ1-4; d_gene: TRBD1; CDR3aa: CASSLAEQGAGEKLFF; CDR3nt: TGCGCCAGCAGCTTGGCCGAACAGGGGGCAGGGGAAAAACTGTTTTTT
v_gene: TRBV7-8; abundance: once; j_gene: TRBJ1-5; d_gene: -; CDR3aa: CASSLVGPGGSNQPQHF; CDR3nt: TGTGCCAGCAGCTTAGTTGGCCCCGGGGGGAGCAATCAGCCCCAGCATTTT
v_gene: TRBV20-1; abundance: once; j_gene: TRBJ2-5; d_gene: -; CDR3aa: CSARLETQYF; CDR3nt: TGCAGTGCAAGACTTGAGACCCAGTACTTC
v_gene: TRBV5-1; abundance: -; j_gene: TRBJ1-1; d_gene: -; CDR3aa: CASSTQTGSYTEAFF; CDR3nt: TGCGCCAGCAGCACCCAAACAGGGTCGTACACTGAAGCTTTCTTT
v_gene: TRBV19; abundance: -; j_gene: TRBJ1-4; d_gene: TRBD1; CDR3aa: CASSIQGVNEKLFF; CDR3nt: TGTGCCAGTAGTATCCAGGGGGTGAATGAAAAACTGTTTTTT
v_gene: TRBV10-3; abundance: once; j_gene: TRBJ2-2; d_gene: TRBD2; CDR3aa: CATLAGMGTGELFF; CDR3nt: TGTGCCACCTTAGCGGGTATGGGCACCGGGGAGCTGTTTTTT
v_gene: TRBV10-3; abundance: -; j_gene: TRBJ1-6; d_gene: TRBD1; CDR3aa: CAIRGDSNNSPLHF; CDR3nt: TGTGCCATCAGGGGGGACAGTAATAATTCACCCCTCCACTTT
v_gene: TRBV11-2; abundance: -; j_gene: TRBJ1-1; d_gene: -; CDR3aa: CASSLAAGNGEAFF; CDR3nt: TGTGCCAGCAGCTTAGCAGCGGGCAACGGCGAAGCTTTCTTT
v_gene: TRBV2; abundance: -; j_gene: TRBJ1-4; d_gene: -; CDR3aa: CASSEGGGVNEKLFF; CDR3nt: TGTGCCAGCAGTGAGGGGGGAGGGGTAAATGAAAAACTGTTTTTT
v_gene: TRBV7-3; abundance: once; j_gene: TRBJ2-3; d_gene: -; CDR3aa: CASSLRTGGATDTQYF; CDR3nt: TGTGCCAGCAGCCTCAGGACTGGAGGGGCAACAGATACGCAGTATTTT
v_gene: TRBV5-5; abundance: -; j_gene: TRBJ1-1; d_gene: TRBD1; CDR3aa: CASSPGQTNTEAFF; CDR3nt: TGTGCCAGCAGCCCGGGACAGACCAACACTGAAGCTTTCTTT
v_gene: TRBV7-3; abundance: -; j_gene: TRBJ2-2; d_gene: TRBD1; CDR3aa: CASSLGPQGPGELFF; CDR3nt: TGTGCCAGCAGCTTAGGACCACAGGGGCCCGGGGAGCTGTTTTTT
v_gene: TRBV4-1; abundance: -; j_gene: TRBJ1-2; d_gene: TRBD1; CDR3aa: CASSPLTGYSYGYTF; CDR3nt: TGCGCCAGCAGCCCTCTGACAGGGTATAGCTATGGCTACACCTTC
v_gene: TRBV5-1; abundance: -; j_gene: TRBJ2-7; d_gene: -; CDR3aa: CASSLGLSTYEQYF; CDR3nt: TGCGCCAGCAGCTTGGGTTTATCGACTTACGAGCAGTACTTC
v_gene: TRBV2; abundance: once; j_gene: TRBJ2-5; d_gene: -; CDR3aa: CASSVGGRRETQYF; CDR3nt: TGTGCCAGCAGTGTGGGGGGGCGGAGGGAGACCCAGTACTTC
v_gene: TRBV6-2/TRBV6-3; abundance: -; j_gene: TRBJ2-2; d_gene: -; CDR3aa: CASSLGWAGETGELFF; CDR3nt: TGTGCCAGCAGTCTTGGATGGGCAGGGGAGACCGGGGAGCTGTTTTTT
v_gene: TRBV6-4; abundance: -; j_gene: TRBJ2-1; d_gene: -; CDR3aa: CASSVAEGSYNEQFF; CDR3nt: TGTGCCAGCAGTGTTGCGGAGGGCTCCTACAATGAGCAGTTCTTC
v_gene: TRBV3-1/TRBV3-2; abundance: few; j_gene: TRBJ1-6; d_gene: -; CDR3aa: CASSQDSTSALHF; CDR3nt: TGTGCCAGCAGCCAAGATTCCACGTCGGCCCTCCACTTT
v_gene: TRBV15; abundance: few; j_gene: TRBJ1-2; d_gene: TRBD1; CDR3aa: CATSRGHGRQGRNYGYTF; CDR3nt: TGTGCCACCAGCAGAGGCCACGGGCGACAGGGTAGAAACTATGGCTACACCTTC
v_gene: TRBV6-1; abundance: -; j_gene: TRBJ1-2; d_gene: -; CDR3aa: CASSEVATGSDTF; CDR3nt: -
v_gene: TRBV7-2; abundance: -; j_gene: TRBJ1-3; d_gene: TRBD1; CDR3aa: CASSLLRPGQGVGNTIYF; CDR3nt: TGTGCCAGCAGCTTACTTCGGCCGGGACAGGGGGTTGGAAACACCATATATTTT
v_gene: TRBV4-2; abundance: -; j_gene: TRBJ2-2; d_gene: -; CDR3aa: CASSQRTVNTGELFF; CDR3nt: TGTGCCAGCAGCCAACGGACAGTGAACACCGGGGAGCTGTTTTTT
v_gene: TRBV10-3; abundance: -; j_gene: TRBJ2-1; d_gene: TRBD1; CDR3aa: CAISEGDRGLNEQFF; CDR3nt: TGTGCCATCAGTGAGGGTGACAGGGGGCTTAATGAGCAGTTCTTC